The sequence of this T cell receptor (beta chain) was determined in a study of blood T cell repertoires in COVID-19. CDR3 size: 17 residues. V lost 3 bases, J lost 3 bases, and 6 bases stayed unmatched. Germline V lookup: CDR1 KGHSH, CDR2 LQKENI. The assay was immunoSEQ multiplex PCR, and TCRdb's table has in-frame clones only and misses some. The sample records fewer than 300,000 clones, about nine tenths being singletons. This TCR came from a man between 18 and 35 years old who had recovered from COVID-19. This chain links TRBV18 with TRBJ2-3, with 13 bases aligning to TRBD2. Sequenced sample: PBMCs or T cells enriched from blood (not recorded which). This CDR3 is CASSPGLAGVSTDTQYF. CDR3 sequence (DNA): TGTGCCAGCTCACCCGGACTAGCGGGGGTCAGTACAGATACGCAGTATTTT.